This T cell receptor beta chain was obtained from a study of Graves' ophthalmopathy and Graves' hyperthyroidism. General study results and limits: The model predicted progression of ophthalmopathy with a sensitivity of just over 70%, and its specificity was about 76%.

CDR3 regions of TCR beta were amplified from RNA transcripts. Following a first-round RT-PCR that used HTBI primers, a second-round multiplex PCR was carried out. TCRdb called the multiplex PCR reads again in MiXCR, with one record for every CDR3 protein. The sample lists about 380,000 distinct CDR3 sequences; 15% to 19% were seen once. Stable hyperthyroid donors showed no ophthalmopathy during 18 months follow-up. Included hyperthyroidism patients were aged 18 to 65 and newly diagnosed (under 2 months' duration). Deletions cut 7 bases from V and 4 bases from J, with 16 bases between. The CDR3 extends over 14 amino acids. This clonotype was recorded many times. The target antigen is unknown.

Sequencing used peripheral blood. This sequence originates from a woman between 18 and 29 years old with stable Graves' hyperthyroidism. The chain carries TRBV12-3 or TRBV12-4 and TRBJ1-2, with D unclear. CDR3 bases: TGTGCCAGCACCAGCCCTACCCGGCGCTATGGCTACACCTTC. The encoded protein is CASTSPTRRYGYTF.